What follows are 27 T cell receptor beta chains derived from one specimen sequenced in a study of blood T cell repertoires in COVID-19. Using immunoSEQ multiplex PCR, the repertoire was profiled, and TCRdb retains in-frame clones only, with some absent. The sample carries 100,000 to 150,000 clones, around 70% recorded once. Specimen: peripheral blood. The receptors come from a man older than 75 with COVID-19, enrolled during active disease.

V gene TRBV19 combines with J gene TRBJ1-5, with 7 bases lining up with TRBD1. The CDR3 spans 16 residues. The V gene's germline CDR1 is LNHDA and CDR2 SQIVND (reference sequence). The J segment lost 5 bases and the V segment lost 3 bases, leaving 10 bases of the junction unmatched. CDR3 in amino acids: CASSIPLRGIYQPQHF. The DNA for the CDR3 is TGTGCCAGTAGTATCCCGCTCAGGGGGATATATCAGCCCCAGCATTTT.

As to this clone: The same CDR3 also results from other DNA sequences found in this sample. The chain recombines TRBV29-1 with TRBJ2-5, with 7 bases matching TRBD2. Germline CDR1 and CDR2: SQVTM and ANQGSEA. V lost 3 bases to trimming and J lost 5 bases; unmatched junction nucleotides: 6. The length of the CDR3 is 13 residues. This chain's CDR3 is CSVERQGGETQYF. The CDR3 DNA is TGCAGCGTTGAGAGGCAGGGAGGGGAGACCCAGTACTTC.

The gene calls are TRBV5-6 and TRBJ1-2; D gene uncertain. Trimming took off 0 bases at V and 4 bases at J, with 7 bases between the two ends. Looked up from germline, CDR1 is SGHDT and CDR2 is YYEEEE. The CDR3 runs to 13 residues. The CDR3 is CASSLGGIYGYTF. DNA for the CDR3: TGTGCCAGCAGCTTGGGCGGGATCTATGGCTACACCTTC.

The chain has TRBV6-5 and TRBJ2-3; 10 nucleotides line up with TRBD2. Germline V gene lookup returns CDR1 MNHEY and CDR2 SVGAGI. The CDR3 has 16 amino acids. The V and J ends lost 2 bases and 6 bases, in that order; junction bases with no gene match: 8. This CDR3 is CASSYGVSGRLDTQYF. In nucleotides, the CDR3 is TGTGCCAGCAGTTACGGCGTTAGCGGGAGGTTGGATACGCAGTATTTT.

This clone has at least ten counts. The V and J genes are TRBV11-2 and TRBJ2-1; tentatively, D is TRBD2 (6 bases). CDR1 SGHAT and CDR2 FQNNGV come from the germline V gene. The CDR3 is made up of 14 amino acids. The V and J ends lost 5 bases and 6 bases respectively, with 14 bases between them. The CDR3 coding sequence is TGTGCCAGCAGCACGAGCGGGCCCCTCAATGAGCAGTTCTTC. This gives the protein CASSTSGPLNEQFF.

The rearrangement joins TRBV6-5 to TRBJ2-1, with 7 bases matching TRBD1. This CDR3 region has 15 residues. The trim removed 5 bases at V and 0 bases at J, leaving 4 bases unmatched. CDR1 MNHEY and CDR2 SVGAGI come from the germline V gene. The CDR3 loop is CASSKTGASYNEQFF. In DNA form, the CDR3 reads TGTGCCAGCAGTAAAACAGGGGCCTCCTACAATGAGCAGTTCTTC.

The CDR3 bases are TGTGCCAGCACCGACCGTGGACAGGCCCTCTATGGCTACACCTTC. Translated: CASTDRGQALYGYTF. This chain uses TRBV6-6 with TRBJ1-2; TRBD1 matches at 7 bases. CDR3 size: 15 residues. CDR1 and CDR2 from the germline V gene are MNHNY and SVGAGI (reference sequence). The J segment lost 4 bases and the V segment lost 7 bases, leaving 12 bases of the junction unmatched.

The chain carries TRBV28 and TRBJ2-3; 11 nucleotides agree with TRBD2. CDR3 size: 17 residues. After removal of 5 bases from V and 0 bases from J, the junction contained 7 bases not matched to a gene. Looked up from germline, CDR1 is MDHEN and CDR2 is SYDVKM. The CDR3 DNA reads TGTGCCAGCAGTCCACTAAGGACTAGCGGGAGCACAGATACGCAGTATTTT. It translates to CASSPLRTSGSTDTQYF.

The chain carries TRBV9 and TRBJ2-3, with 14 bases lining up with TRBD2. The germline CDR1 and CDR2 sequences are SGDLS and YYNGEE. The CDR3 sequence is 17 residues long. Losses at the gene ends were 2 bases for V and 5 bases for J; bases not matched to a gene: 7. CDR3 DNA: TGTGCCAGCAGCGTGAGAGGGACTAGCGGGAGTAAAGATACGCAGTATTTT. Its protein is CASSVRGTSGSKDTQYF.

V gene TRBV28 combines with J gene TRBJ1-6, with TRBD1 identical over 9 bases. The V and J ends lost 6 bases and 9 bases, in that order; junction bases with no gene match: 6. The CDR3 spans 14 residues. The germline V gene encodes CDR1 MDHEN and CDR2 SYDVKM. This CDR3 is CASSRTGGRSPLHF. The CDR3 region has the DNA TGTGCCAGCAGCCGTACAGGGGGCCGTTCACCCCTCCACTTT.

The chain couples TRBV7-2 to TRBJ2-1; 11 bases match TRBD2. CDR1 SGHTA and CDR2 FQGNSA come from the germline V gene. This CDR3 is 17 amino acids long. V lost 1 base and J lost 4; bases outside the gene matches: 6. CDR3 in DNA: TGTGCCAGCAGCTTAGTTGTTGCTAGCGGGAGGTACAATGAGCAGTTCTTC. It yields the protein CASSLVVASGRYNEQFF.

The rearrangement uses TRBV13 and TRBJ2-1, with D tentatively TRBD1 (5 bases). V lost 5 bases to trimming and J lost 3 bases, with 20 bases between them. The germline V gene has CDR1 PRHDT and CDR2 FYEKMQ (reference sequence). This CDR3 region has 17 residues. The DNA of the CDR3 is TGTGCCAGCAGCGAATTCTTGGCAGGGTTCGGCTACAATGAGCAGTTCTTC. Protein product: CASSEFLAGFGYNEQFF.

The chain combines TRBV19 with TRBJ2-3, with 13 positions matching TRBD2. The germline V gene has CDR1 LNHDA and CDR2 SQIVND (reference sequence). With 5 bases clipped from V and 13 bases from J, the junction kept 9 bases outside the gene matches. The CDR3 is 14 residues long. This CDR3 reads CASSPGTSGTREYF. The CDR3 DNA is TGTGCCAGTAGTCCCGGGACTAGCGGGACCCGTGAGTATTTT. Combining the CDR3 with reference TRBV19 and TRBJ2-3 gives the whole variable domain DGGITQSPKYLFRKEGQNVTLSCEQNLNHDAMYWYRQDPGQGLRLIYYSQIVNDFQKGDIAEGYSVSREKKESFPLTVTSAQKNPTAFYLCASSPGTSGTREYFGPGTRLTVL.

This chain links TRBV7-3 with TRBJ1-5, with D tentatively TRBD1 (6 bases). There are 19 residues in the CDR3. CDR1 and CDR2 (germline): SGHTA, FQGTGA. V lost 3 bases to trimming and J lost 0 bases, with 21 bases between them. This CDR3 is CASSFFTGSEDHSNQPQHF. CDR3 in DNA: TGTGCCAGCAGCTTTTTTACAGGGTCGGAAGATCATAGCAATCAGCCCCAGCATTTT.

The CDR3 is CASSYSNPVTEAFF. In DNA, the CDR3 is TGTGCCAGCAGTTACTCGAATCCGGTCACTGAAGCTTTCTTT. This chain links TRBV6-5 with TRBJ1-1; D ambiguous. Trimming shortened V by 0 bases and J by 4 bases, and 9 bases separated the two germline ends. Germline assignment: CDR1 MNHEY and CDR2 SVGAGI. This CDR3 contains 14 residues.

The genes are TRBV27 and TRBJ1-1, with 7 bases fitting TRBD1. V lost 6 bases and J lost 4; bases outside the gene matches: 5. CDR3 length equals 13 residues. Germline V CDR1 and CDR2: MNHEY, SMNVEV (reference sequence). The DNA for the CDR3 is TGTGCCAGCAGACCTACAGGGGCCACTGAAGCTTTCTTT. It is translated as CASRPTGATEAFF.

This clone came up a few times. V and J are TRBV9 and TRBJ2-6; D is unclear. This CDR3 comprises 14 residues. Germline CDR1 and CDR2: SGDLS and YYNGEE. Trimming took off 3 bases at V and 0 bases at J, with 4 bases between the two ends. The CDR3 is CASSANSGANVLTF. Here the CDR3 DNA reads TGTGCCAGCAGCGCAAACTCTGGGGCCAACGTCCTGACTTTC.

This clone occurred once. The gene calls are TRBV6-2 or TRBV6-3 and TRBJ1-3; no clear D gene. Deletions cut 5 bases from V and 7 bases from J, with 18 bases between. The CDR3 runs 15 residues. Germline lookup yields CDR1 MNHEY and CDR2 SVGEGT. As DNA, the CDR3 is TGTGCCAGCAGTCGCCCTTGGGTGGAGGAGAACACCATATATTTT. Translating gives CASSRPWVEENTIYF.

Here the CDR3 reads CASTQGSEKLFF. The CDR3 nucleotides are TGTGCCAGCACCCAGGGTTCTGAAAAACTGTTTTTT. The chain combines TRBV28 with TRBJ1-4; D is possibly TRBD1 (5 bases). The CDR3 sequence is 12 residues long. Germline lookup yields CDR1 MDHEN and CDR2 SYDVKM. V was shortened by 7 bases and J by 7 bases, with 10 bases between the two germline ends.

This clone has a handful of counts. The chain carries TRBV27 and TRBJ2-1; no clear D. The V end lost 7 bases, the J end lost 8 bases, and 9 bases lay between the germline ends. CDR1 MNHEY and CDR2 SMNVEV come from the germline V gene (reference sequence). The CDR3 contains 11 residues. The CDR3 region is CASKERDEQFF. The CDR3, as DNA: TGTGCCAGCAAGGAGAGAGATGAGCAGTTCTTC.

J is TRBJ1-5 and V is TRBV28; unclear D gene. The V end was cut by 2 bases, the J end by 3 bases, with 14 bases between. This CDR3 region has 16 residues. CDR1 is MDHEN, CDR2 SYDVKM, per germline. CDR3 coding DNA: TGTGCCAGCAGTTTACTCGTCGGGGTGGACAATCAGCCCCAGCATTTT. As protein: CASSLLVGVDNQPQHF.

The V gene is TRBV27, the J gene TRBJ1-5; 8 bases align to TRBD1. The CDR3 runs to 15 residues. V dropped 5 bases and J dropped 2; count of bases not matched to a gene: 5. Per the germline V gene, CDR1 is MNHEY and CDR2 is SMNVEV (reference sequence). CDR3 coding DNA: TGTGCCAGCAGTGGATCACAGGGGGGCAATCAGCCCCAGCATTTT. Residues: CASSGSQGGNQPQHF.

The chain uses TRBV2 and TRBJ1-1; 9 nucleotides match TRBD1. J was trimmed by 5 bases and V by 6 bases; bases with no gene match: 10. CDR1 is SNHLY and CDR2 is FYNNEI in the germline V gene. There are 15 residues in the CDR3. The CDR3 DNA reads TGTGCCAGCAGAAGATTGGGACAGGGTGTTACTGAAGCTTTCTTT. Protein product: CASRRLGQGVTEAFF.

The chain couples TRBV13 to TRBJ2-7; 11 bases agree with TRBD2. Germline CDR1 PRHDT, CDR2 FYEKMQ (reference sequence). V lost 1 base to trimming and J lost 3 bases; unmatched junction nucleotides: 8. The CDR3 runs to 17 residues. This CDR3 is CASSLETFGTSGYEQYF. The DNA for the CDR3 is TGTGCCAGCAGCTTAGAGACTTTTGGGACTAGCGGCTACGAGCAGTACTTC.

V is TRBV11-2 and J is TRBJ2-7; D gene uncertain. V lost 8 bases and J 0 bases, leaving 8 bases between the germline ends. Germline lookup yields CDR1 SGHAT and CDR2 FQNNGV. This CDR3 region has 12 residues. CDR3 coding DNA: TGTGCCAGCGAGAGCGACTCCTACGAGCAGTACTTC. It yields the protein CASESDSYEQYF.

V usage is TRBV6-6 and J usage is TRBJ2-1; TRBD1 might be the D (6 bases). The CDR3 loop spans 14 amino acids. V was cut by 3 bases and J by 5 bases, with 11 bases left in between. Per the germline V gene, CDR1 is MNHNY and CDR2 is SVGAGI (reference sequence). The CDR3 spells CASSYGQTDNEQFF. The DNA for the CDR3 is TGTGCCAGCAGTTATGGACAGACAGACAATGAGCAGTTCTTC.

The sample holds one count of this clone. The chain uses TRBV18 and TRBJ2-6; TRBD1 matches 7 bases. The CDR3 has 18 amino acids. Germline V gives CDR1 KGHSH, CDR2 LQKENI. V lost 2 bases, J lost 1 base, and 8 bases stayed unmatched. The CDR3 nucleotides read TGTGCCAGCTCACCAACACAGGGGTCGTCGTCTGGGGCCAACGTCCTGACTTTC. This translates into CASSPTQGSSSGANVLTF. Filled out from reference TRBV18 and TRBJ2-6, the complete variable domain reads NAGVMQNPRHLVRRRGQEARLRCSPMKGHSHVYWYRQLPEEGLKFMVYLQKENIIDESGMPKERFSAEFPKEGPSILRIQQVVRGDSAAYFCASSPTQGSSSGANVLTFGAGSRLTVL.